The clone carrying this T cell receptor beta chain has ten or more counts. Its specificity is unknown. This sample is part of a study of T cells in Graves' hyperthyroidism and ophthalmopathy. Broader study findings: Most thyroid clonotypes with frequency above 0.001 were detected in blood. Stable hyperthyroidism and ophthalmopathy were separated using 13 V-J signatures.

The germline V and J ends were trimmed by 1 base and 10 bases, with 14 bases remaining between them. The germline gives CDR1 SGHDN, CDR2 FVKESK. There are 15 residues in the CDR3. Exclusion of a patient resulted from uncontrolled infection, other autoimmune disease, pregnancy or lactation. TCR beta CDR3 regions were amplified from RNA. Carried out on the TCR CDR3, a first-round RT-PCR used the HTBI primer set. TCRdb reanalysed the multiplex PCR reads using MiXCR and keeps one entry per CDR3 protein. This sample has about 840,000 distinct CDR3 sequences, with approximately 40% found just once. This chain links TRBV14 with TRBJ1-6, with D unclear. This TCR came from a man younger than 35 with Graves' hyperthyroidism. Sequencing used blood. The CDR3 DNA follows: TGTGCCAGCAGCCAAGCCCGAGTAAGGTCATCACCCCTCCACTTT. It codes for CASSQARVRSSPLHF.